This T cell receptor beta chain was identified during a study of blood T cell repertoires in COVID-19. Study in general: The United States, Italy and Spain were the sources of the acute and convalescent COVID-19 samples. PBMCs, B-cell-depleted T cells, or T cells were the source of the cDNA or gDNA that made up the material.

Between the trimmed V and J ends, which lost 3 bases and 1 base, there was a span of 10 bases. The CDR3 length is 15 residues. Germline CDR1 LNHDA, CDR2 SQIVND (reference sequence). In the original analysis: It was from reference gene primer amplification that nucleated cell counts were estimated. Sequencing was performed with immunoSEQ multiplex PCR; in TCRdb, only in-frame clones are kept and a portion is missing. V and J calls and clone size are given by that table; D and trimming were obtained from the DNA. The repertoire includes approximately 200,000 clones, roughly 90% of them detected once, and approximately 2.6% sits in the top ten.

The sequence derives from a woman aged 60-70 years with acute or convalescent COVID-19. The sample consisted of peripheral blood. The chain carries TRBV19 and TRBJ1-5; D may be TRBD1 (5 bases). CDR3 in DNA: TGTGCCAGTAGTATTTCAGGGTTCAGCAATCAGCCCCAGCATTTT. It is translated as CASSISGFSNQPQHF.